These 25 T cell receptor beta chains came from one sample sequenced in a study of T cell repertoires in ileal Crohn's disease. Generated by immunoSEQ multiplex PCR, the TCRdb table keeps only in-frame clones and is missing some. The sample carries 30,000 to 35,000 clones, around 80% recorded once. Sequenced input: ileal tissue. The receptor source for this set is an adult with Crohn's disease.

The chain links TRBV5-1 to TRBJ2-7, with 12 bases lining up with TRBD1. The CDR3 is made up of 16 amino acids. Trimming removed 0 bases from V and 1 base from J; junction bases left unmatched: 2. Germline assignment: CDR1 SGHRS and CDR2 YFSETQ. CDR3 amino acids: CASSLAGQGASYEQYF. The DNA of the CDR3 is TGCGCCAGCAGCTTGGCGGGACAGGGGGCTTCCTACGAGCAGTACTTC.

V is TRBV19 and J is TRBJ2-3, with TRBD2 matching over 8 bases. After removal of 8 bases from V and 3 bases from J, the junction contained 7 bases not matched to a gene. Per germline, CDR1 LNHDA and CDR2 SQIVND (reference sequence). This CDR3 has 14 residues. The CDR3 DNA is TGTGCCAGTCCCGGGGGGGGCCGTACAGATACGCAGTATTTT. Translation: CASPGGGRTDTQYF. The entire variable domain, with the rest obtained from reference TRBV19 and TRBJ2-3, is as follows: DGGITQSPKYLFRKEGQNVTLSCEQNLNHDAMYWYRQDPGQGLRLIYYSQIVNDFQKGDIAEGYSVSREKKESFPLTVTSAQKNPTAFYLCASPGGGRTDTQYFGPGTRLTVL.

This clone was detected once. This chain joins TRBV5-1 and TRBJ2-3, with TRBD2 as a possible D gene (6 bases). Deletions cut 5 bases from V and 0 bases from J, with 10 bases between. The germline gives CDR1 SGHRS, CDR2 YFSETQ. This CDR3 has 14 amino acids. The CDR3 here is CASREGLSTDTQYF. The CDR3 nucleotides read TGCGCCAGCAGGGAGGGACTCAGCACAGATACGCAGTATTTT.

The sample holds one count of this clone. The chain recombines TRBV19 with TRBJ2-4; 9 positions agree with TRBD1. Per germline, CDR1 LNHDA and CDR2 SQIVND (reference sequence). The ends lost 1 base at V and 0 bases at J; junction bases unmatched: 4. The CDR3 loop spans 17 amino acids. The CDR3 loop is CASSIGGTGLAKNIQYF. Written as DNA, the CDR3 is TGTGCCAGTAGTATAGGGGGGACAGGGCTAGCCAAAAACATTCAGTACTTC.

This rearrangement joins TRBV6-5 to TRBJ2-1; 11 bases are a match to TRBD2. The germline CDR1 and CDR2 sequences are MNHEY and SVGAGI. CDR3 length: 14 amino acids. Trimming took 5 bases from V and 15 from J; bases not matched to a gene: 12. The CDR3 DNA follows: TGTGCCAGCAGTCCCTGGCTAGCGGGAGGAACGCGGTTCTTC. This codes for CASSPWLAGGTRFF.

CDR3 DNA sequence: TGTGCCAGTAGTTCTCGACAGGGGAAGAACACCGGGGAGCTGTTTTTT. Translated, it gives CASSSRQGKNTGELFF. The rearrangement uses TRBV19 and TRBJ2-2, with TRBD1 matching over 8 bases. The CDR3 is 16 residues long. The germline V gene encodes CDR1 LNHDA and CDR2 SQIVND (reference sequence). After removal of 5 bases from V and 1 base from J, the junction contained 6 bases not matched to a gene.

The J gene is TRBJ2-1, the V gene TRBV2; 10 bases line up with TRBD2. The germline gives CDR1 SNHLY, CDR2 FYNNEI. This CDR3 contains 15 residues. The ends lost 6 bases at V and 2 bases at J; junction bases unmatched: 4. This CDR3 is CASRTSGGAYNEQFF. CDR3 sequence (DNA): TGTGCCAGCAGAACGAGCGGGGGGGCCTACAATGAGCAGTTCTTC.

This chain connects TRBV9 to TRBJ2-5, with 9 bases lining up with TRBD1. The J call may be faulty, since TRBJ2-7 better matches the DNA end. CDR3 length: 14 residues. CDR1 SGDLS and CDR2 YYNGEE come from the germline V gene. The CDR3 region has the DNA TGTGCCAGCAGCGTAGGACAGGGGGCCTACGAGCAGTACTTC. It translates to CASSVGQGAYEQYF.

The rearrangement links TRBV7-6 to TRBJ2-1; D remains unclear. The CDR3 totals 14 residues. Trimming removed 1 base at V and 3 bases at J, with 7 bases between. Germline CDR1 reads SGHVS; CDR2 reads FNYEAQ. The CDR3 DNA reads as TGTGCCAGCAGCTTAGAGAGCTTCTACAATGAGCAGTTCTTC. This gives the protein CASSLESFYNEQFF.

The rearrangement uses TRBV4-1 and TRBJ2-5; TRBD1 matches 10 bases. Germline CDR1 and CDR2: MGHRA and YSYEKL. V lost 5 bases, J lost 5 bases, and 8 bases stayed unmatched. The CDR3 length is 15 residues. The CDR3 loop reads CASSALTGGVETQYF. CDR3 bases: TGCGCCAGCAGCGCCCTGACAGGGGGCGTTGAGACCCAGTACTTC.

Comment on this clone: The sample carries other DNA sequences with the same CDR3. This sequence joins TRBV5-1 and TRBJ2-7; 9 nucleotides align to TRBD1. Germline lookup yields CDR1 SGHRS and CDR2 YFSETQ. This CDR3 has 14 amino acids. With V trimmed by 3 bases and J by 4 bases, 5 bases remained unmatched. The CDR3 loop is CASSSGQGPYEQYF. The CDR3 bases are TGCGCCAGCAGCTCAGGACAGGGGCCGTACGAGCAGTACTTC.

The chain recombines TRBV2 with TRBJ1-4; TRBD1 agrees at 8 bases. CDR1 and CDR2 (germline): SNHLY, FYNNEI. CDR3 length: 16 amino acids. The V gene end was trimmed by 3 bases and the J gene end by 0 bases; junction bases not matched to a gene: 3. DNA for the CDR3: TGTGCCAGCAGTGAGGACAGGGTCGCAACTAATGAAAAACTGTTTTTT. Protein product: CASSEDRVATNEKLFF.

The V call is TRBV25-1, the J call TRBJ1-2; D gene uncertain. The CDR3 runs 15 residues. V dropped 0 bases and J dropped 6 bases, with 14 bases sitting between them. Germline V gives CDR1 MGHDK, CDR2 SYGVNS. CDR3 nucleotides: TGTGCCAGCAGTGAATATTTGGCGGAAACCCATGGCTACACCTTC. Protein sequence: CASSEYLAETHGYTF.

The V and J genes are TRBV7-3 and TRBJ2-2; D perhaps matches TRBD1 (5 bases). Germline lookup yields CDR1 SGHTA and CDR2 FQGTGA. The CDR3 consists of 16 residues. V was cut by 4 bases and J by 0 bases, with 12 bases left in between. In DNA, the CDR3 is TGTGCCAGCAGCTATGGCAGGGTGTCGAACACCGGGGAGCTGTTTTTT. It translates to CASSYGRVSNTGELFF.

The chain combines TRBV10-3 with TRBJ1-2; D might be TRBD1 (5 bases). CDR1 is ENHRY, CDR2 SYGVKD, per germline. This CDR3 comprises 14 residues. V was trimmed by 6 bases and J by 6 bases, leaving 17 bases between them. CDR3 loop: CAIRGGRSGDGYTF. DNA of the CDR3: TGTGCCATCAGGGGGGGACGCTCGGGCGATGGCTACACCTTC.

This clone occurred once. The chain employs TRBV7-9 and TRBJ2-5; no reliable D call. Germline V gives CDR1 SEHNR, CDR2 FQNEAQ (reference sequence). The V end was cut by 2 bases, the J end by 4 bases, with 11 bases between. The CDR3 runs 14 residues. The DNA of the CDR3 is TGTGCCAGCAGCTTATTCAGAGGCGGAGAGACCCAGTACTTC. It translates to CASSLFRGGETQYF.

There are a few counts of this clone. The chain recombines TRBV5-1 with TRBJ1-4, with 7 positions matching TRBD1. This CDR3 spans 16 amino acids. V lost 4 bases and J lost 0; bases outside the gene matches: 6. Germline V lookup: CDR1 SGHRS, CDR2 YFSETQ. The CDR3 DNA sequence: TGCGCCAGCAGCAGACAGGGTGATGCAACTAATGAAAAACTGTTTTTT. Translation: CASSRQGDATNEKLFF. Looking up the rest from reference TRBV5-1 and TRBJ1-4 gives the full variable domain: KAGVTQTPRYLIKTRGQQVTLSCSPISGHRSVSWYQQTPGQGLQFLFEYFSETQRNKGNFPGRFSGRQFSNSRSEMNVSTLELGDSALYLCASSRQGDATNEKLFFGSGTQLSVL.

The J gene is TRBJ2-1, the V gene TRBV4-1; TRBD2 matches at 7 bases. The length of the CDR3 is 16 residues. The V segment lost 3 bases and the J segment 0 bases; nucleotides outside the gene matches: 5. Germline-derived CDR1 and CDR2 are MGHRA and YSYEKL. This CDR3 reads CASSHLRGSSYNEQFF. The CDR3 DNA reads as TGCGCCAGCAGCCATCTCCGCGGGAGCTCCTACAATGAGCAGTTCTTC.

The chain has TRBV5-5 and TRBJ2-2, with a possible D match to TRBD2 (5 bases). Germline loops: CDR1 SGHKS, CDR2 YYEKEE (reference sequence). Trimming left V 1 base short and J 1 base short, with 11 bases between. The CDR3 length is 16 residues. CDR3 DNA: TGTGCCAGCAGCTTGTCCTACGCGGGGAACACCGGGGAGCTGTTTTTT. It yields the protein CASSLSYAGNTGELFF. The whole variable domain, remainder taken from reference TRBV5-5 and TRBJ2-2, is DAGVTQSPTHLIKTRGQQVTLRCSPISGHKSVSWYQQVLGQGPQFIFQYYEKEERGRGNFPDRFSARQFPNYSSELNVNALLLGDSALYLCASSLSYAGNTGELFFGEGSRLTVL.

This clone was seen a single time. The chain uses TRBV5-1 and TRBJ2-2; TRBD1 might be the D (6 bases). Germline CDR1 SGHRS, CDR2 YFSETQ. The V and J ends lost 3 bases and 9 bases respectively, with 33 bases between them. The length of the CDR3 is 20 residues. The CDR3 DNA is TGCGCCAGCAGCTCCCTACAATTCGACAGGTTGGGCCCCAACCGCCGGGAGCTGTTTTTT. It yields the protein CASSSLQFDRLGPNRRELFF.

The chain has TRBV5-8 and TRBJ2-1; weak D call: TRBD2 (5 bases). Germline values: CDR1 SGHTS, CDR2 YDEGEE. There are 16 residues in the CDR3. The V gene lost 0 bases and the J gene lost 6 bases, with 16 bases spanning the gap. CDR3 sequence reads: CASSLARSFLANEQFF. The CDR3 nucleotides read TGTGCCAGCAGCTTGGCGAGATCTTTCCTAGCCAATGAGCAGTTCTTC.

The chain recombines TRBV28 with TRBJ2-7; a weak D match, TRBD2 (6 bases). Germline assignment: CDR1 MDHEN and CDR2 SYDVKM. This CDR3 has 14 amino acids. V dropped 4 bases and J dropped 0 bases, with 10 bases sitting between them. CDR3 sequence (DNA): TGTGCCAGCAGTTATCGCGGGGCCTCCTACGAGCAGTACTTC. Translated, it gives CASSYRGASYEQYF.

V and J are TRBV29-1 and TRBJ2-1; D is perhaps TRBD1 (5 bases). Between the trimmed V and J ends, which lost 7 bases and 5 bases, there was a span of 12 bases. Germline V gives CDR1 SQVTM, CDR2 ANQGSEA. The CDR3 covers 12 residues. DNA for the CDR3: TGCAGCGCGCAGGGATGGGACAATGAGCAGTTCTTC. Amino acid sequence: CSAQGWDNEQFF.

This clone was counted once. The J gene is TRBJ1-2, the V gene TRBV18; 10 bases are a match to TRBD1. This CDR3 spans 17 amino acids. The germline V gene encodes CDR1 KGHSH and CDR2 LQKENI. In DNA form, the CDR3 reads TGTTCCCTATTGAGACAGGGGGCGCTTCGGCACCATTATGGCTACACCTTC. Amino acid sequence: CSLLRQGALRHHYGYTF.

Notes on this clone: Other DNA variants within this sample encode the same CDR3. The chain links TRBV6-4 to TRBJ1-2; D is perhaps TRBD1 (5 bases). This CDR3 is 13 amino acids long. Per the germline V gene, CDR1 is MRHNA and CDR2 is SNTAGT. Trimming shortened V by 0 bases and J by 5 bases, and 7 bases separated the two germline ends. CDR3 region: CASSDSGGYGYTF. CDR3 nucleotide sequence: TGTGCCAGCAGTGACTCCGGGGGGTATGGCTACACCTTC.